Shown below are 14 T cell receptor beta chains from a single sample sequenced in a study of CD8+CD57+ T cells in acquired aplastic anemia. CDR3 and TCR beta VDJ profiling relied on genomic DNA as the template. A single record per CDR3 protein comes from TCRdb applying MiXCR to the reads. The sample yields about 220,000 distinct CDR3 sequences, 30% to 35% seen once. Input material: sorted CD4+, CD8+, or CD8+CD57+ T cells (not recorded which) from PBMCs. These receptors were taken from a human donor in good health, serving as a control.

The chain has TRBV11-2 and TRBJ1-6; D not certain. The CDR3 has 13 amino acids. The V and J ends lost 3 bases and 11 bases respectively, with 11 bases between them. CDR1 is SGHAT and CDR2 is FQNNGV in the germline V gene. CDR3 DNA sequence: TGTGCCAGCAGCTTGTCTCGGATGACACCCCTCCACTTT. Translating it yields CASSLSRMTPLHF.

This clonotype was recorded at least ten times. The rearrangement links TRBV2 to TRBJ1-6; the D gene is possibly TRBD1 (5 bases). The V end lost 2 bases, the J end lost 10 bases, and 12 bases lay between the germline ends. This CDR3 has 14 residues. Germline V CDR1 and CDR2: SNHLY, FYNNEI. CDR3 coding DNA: TGTGCCAGCAGTGAAAGGGGCGACGGGTCACCCCTCCACTTT. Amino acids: CASSERGDGSPLHF.

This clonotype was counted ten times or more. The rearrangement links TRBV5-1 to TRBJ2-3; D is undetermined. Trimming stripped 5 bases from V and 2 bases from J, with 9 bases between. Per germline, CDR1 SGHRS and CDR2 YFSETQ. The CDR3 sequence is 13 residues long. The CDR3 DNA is TGCGCCAGCAGGTTAGGGCACACAGATACGCAGTATTTT. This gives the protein CASRLGHTDTQYF.

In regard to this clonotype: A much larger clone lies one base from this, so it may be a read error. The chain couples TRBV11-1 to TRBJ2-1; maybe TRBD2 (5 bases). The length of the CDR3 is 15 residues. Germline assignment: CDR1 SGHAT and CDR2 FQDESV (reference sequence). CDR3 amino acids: CASSHLAVGYSEQFF. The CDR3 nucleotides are TGTGCCAGCAGCCATCTAGCTGTGGGGTACAGTGAGCAGTTCTTC.

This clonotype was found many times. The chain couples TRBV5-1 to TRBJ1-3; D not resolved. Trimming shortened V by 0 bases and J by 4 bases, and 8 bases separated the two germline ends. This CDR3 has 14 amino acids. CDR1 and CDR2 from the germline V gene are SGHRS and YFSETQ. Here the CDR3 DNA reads TGCGCCAGCAGCTTGGCTGGGTACGGAAACACCATATATTTT. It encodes CASSLAGYGNTIYF.

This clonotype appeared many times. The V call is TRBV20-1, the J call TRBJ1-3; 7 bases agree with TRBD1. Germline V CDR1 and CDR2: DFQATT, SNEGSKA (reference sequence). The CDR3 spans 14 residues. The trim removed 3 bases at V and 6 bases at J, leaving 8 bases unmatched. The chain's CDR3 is CSARDPGQKNTIYF. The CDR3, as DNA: TGCAGTGCTAGGGATCCGGGACAGAAAAACACCATATATTTT.

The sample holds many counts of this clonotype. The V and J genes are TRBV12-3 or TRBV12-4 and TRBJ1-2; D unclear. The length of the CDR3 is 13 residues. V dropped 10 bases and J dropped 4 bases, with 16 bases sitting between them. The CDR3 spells CATEATAGYGYTF. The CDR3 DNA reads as TGTGCCACCGAAGCCACCGCTGGCTATGGCTACACCTTC.

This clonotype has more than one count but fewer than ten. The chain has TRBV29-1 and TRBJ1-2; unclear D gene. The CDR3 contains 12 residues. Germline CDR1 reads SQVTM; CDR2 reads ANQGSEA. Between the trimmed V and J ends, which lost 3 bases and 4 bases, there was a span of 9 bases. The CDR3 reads CSVDTIGYGYTF. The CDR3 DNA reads TGCAGCGTTGATACAATAGGCTATGGCTACACCTTC.

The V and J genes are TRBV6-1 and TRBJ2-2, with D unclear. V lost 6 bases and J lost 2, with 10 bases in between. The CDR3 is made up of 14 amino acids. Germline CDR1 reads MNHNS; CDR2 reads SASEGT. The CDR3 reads CASRRLPNTGELFF. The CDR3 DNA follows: TGTGCCAGCAGGCGACTTCCAAACACCGGGGAGCTGTTTTTT.

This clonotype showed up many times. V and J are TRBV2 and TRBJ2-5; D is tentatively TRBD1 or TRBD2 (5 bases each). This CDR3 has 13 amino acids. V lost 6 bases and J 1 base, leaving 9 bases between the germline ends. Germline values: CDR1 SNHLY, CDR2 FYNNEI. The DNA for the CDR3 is TGTGCCAGCAGGAGGGACCTCCAAGAGACCCAGTACTTC. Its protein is CASRRDLQETQYF.

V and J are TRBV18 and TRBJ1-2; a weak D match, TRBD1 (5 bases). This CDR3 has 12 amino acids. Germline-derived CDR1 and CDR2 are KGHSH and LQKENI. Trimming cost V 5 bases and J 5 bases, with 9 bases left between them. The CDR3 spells CASSGDGYGYTF. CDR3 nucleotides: TGTGCCAGCTCAGGGGACGGGTATGGCTACACCTTC.

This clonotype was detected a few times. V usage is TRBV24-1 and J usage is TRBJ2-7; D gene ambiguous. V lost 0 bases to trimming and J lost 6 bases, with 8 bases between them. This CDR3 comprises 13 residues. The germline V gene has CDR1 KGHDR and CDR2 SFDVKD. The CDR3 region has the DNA TGTGCCACCAGTGATTTGCACAGTCCCGAGCAGTACTTC. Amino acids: CATSDLHSPEQYF.

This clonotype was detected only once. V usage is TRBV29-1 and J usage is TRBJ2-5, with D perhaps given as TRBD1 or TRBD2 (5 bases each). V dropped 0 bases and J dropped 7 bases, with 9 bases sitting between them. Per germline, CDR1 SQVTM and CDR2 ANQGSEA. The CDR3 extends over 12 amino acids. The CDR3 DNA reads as TGCAGCGTTGAAGACGGGGCAGGGACCCAGTACTTC. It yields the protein CSVEDGAGTQYF.

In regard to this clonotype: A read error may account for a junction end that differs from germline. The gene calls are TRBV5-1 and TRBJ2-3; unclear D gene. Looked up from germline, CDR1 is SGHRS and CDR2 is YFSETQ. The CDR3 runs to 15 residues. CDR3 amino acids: CTSRNSGRNTDTQYF. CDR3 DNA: TGCACCAGCAGGAACTCGGGCCGGAACACAGATACGCAGTATTTT.